Below, 29 T cell receptor beta chains from the same sample are listed, as sequenced in a study of radiotherapy plus CTLA-4 blockade in lung cancer. Sequencing used immunoSEQ multiplex PCR; TCRdb keeps in-frame clones, though not all of them. The table lists tens of thousands of clones, roughly 87% of them singletons. The material was peripheral blood, obtained from a patient treated with radiotherapy plus ipilimumab. The receptors were gathered from a human donor with non-small cell lung cancer who had stable disease on radiotherapy plus ipilimumab.

This clone appeared once. CDR3 protein: CASSYPSGGSTDTQYF. Here the CDR3 DNA reads TGTGCCAGCAGTTACCCCAGCGGGGGGAGCACAGATACGCAGTATTTT. The chain employs TRBV6-6 and TRBJ2-3, with 9 bases that match TRBD2. Looked up from germline, CDR1 is MNHNY and CDR2 is SVGAGI (reference sequence). The V segment lost 2 bases and the J segment 0 bases; nucleotides outside the gene matches: 3. The CDR3 sequence is 16 residues long.

The chain carries TRBV5-1 and TRBJ1-1; D possibly corresponds to TRBD1 (6 bases). V lost 3 bases, J lost 2 bases, and 14 bases lay in between. Germline-derived CDR1 and CDR2 are SGHRS and YFSETQ. There are 15 residues in the CDR3. CDR3 nucleotides: TGCGCCAGCAGCTCACGGACAGATTTAAACACTGAAGCTTTCTTT. It yields the protein CASSSRTDLNTEAFF.

V usage is TRBV10-2 and J usage is TRBJ2-5, with 11 positions matching TRBD1. CDR3 length: 15 amino acids. V gave up 8 bases and J gave up 2 bases; unmatched junction bases: 7. The germline V gene encodes CDR1 WSHSY and CDR2 SAAADI. CDR3 in amino acids: CASRNGDRGQETQYF. Written as DNA, the CDR3 is TGCGCCAGCCGCAACGGGGACAGGGGGCAAGAGACCCAGTACTTC.

The CDR3 region has the DNA TGTGCCAGCAGTGGTCCCCCAGGTCGCGTTCCCATTTTCACTGAAGCTTTCTTT. Encoded protein: CASSGPPGRVPIFTEAFF. The V gene is TRBV6-1, the J gene TRBJ1-1; D is undetermined. The germline V gene encodes CDR1 MNHNS and CDR2 SASEGT. Trimming left V 4 bases short and J 4 bases short, with 25 bases between. This CDR3 spans 18 amino acids.

The chain uses TRBV7-3 and TRBJ2-2; D might be TRBD1 (5 bases). Per germline, CDR1 SGHTA and CDR2 FQGTGA. The CDR3 has 13 amino acids. V was cut by 4 bases and J by 7 bases, with 10 bases left in between. CDR3 in DNA: TGTGCCAGCAGCTACAGGCCGGGCGGGGAGCTGTTTTTT. It translates to CASSYRPGGELFF.

This chain links TRBV19 with TRBJ1-1; D might be TRBD1 (6 bases). Trimming took 5 bases from V and 5 from J, leaving 15 bases between them. Germline loops: CDR1 LNHDA, CDR2 SQIVND (reference sequence). This CDR3 comprises 14 residues. The CDR3 nucleotides are TGTGCCAGTAGTCTCTCCAGGGACATTACTGAAGCTTTCTTT. The encoded protein is CASSLSRDITEAFF. Filled out from reference TRBV19 and TRBJ1-1, the complete variable domain reads DGGITQSPKYLFRKEGQNVTLSCEQNLNHDAMYWYRQDPGQGLRLIYYSQIVNDFQKGDIAEGYSVSREKKESFPLTVTSAQKNPTAFYLCASSLSRDITEAFFGQGTRLTVV.

This chain joins TRBV27 and TRBJ2-7; 10 bases match TRBD2. V gave up 9 bases and J gave up 3 bases; unmatched junction bases: 5. This CDR3 contains 13 residues. CDR1 MNHEY and CDR2 SMNVEV come from the germline V gene (reference sequence). The CDR3 sequence: CASSSGRYYEQYF. The CDR3 DNA follows: TGTGCCAGTTCTAGCGGGAGATACTACGAGCAGTACTTC.

V and J are TRBV14 and TRBJ2-3; D may be TRBD2 (6 bases). The CDR3 has 15 amino acids. V dropped 0 bases and J dropped 8 bases, with 15 bases sitting between them. Germline CDR1 is SGHDN and CDR2 is FVKESK. The CDR3: CASSQDTTSWVTQYF. The CDR3 DNA sequence: TGTGCCAGCAGCCAAGACACGACTAGTTGGGTTACGCAGTATTTT.

The V gene is TRBV6-7, the J gene TRBJ2-5; the D gene is possibly TRBD2 (6 bases). TRBV6-7 is an ORF, and what it does is uncertain. This CDR3 comprises 12 residues. Trimming pared 6 bases from V and 5 bases from J, leaving 10 bases between. The CDR3 here is CASRRDWETQYF. In DNA form, the CDR3 reads TGTGCCAGCAGGCGGGACTGGGAGACCCAGTACTTC.

The V call is TRBV9, the J call TRBJ2-7, with 9 positions matching TRBD2. The CDR3 spans 15 residues. The J segment lost 2 bases and the V segment lost 0 bases, leaving 3 bases of the junction unmatched. The germline V gene has CDR1 SGDLS and CDR2 YYNGEE. CDR3 residues: CASSVEAGGPYEQYF. CDR3 DNA sequence: TGTGCCAGCAGCGTAGAGGCGGGAGGGCCCTACGAGCAGTACTTC. Based on the CDR3 plus reference TRBV9 and TRBJ2-7, the full variable domain is DSGVTQTPKHLITATGQRVTLRCSPRSGDLSVYWYQQSLDQGLQFLIQYYNGEERAKGNILERFSAQQFPDLHSELNLSSLELGDSALYFCASSVEAGGPYEQYFGPGTRLTVT.

Here the CDR3 DNA reads TGTGCCAGCAGCCTTAGGACCGCCTACGAGCAGTACTTC. It yields the protein CASSLRTAYEQYF. This chain links TRBV7-8 with TRBJ2-7, with D unclear. The CDR3 sequence is 13 residues long. The V gene lost 5 bases and the J gene lost 2 bases, with 10 bases spanning the gap. Germline CDR1 reads SGHVS; CDR2 reads FQNEAQ.

In this sample, this clone turned up a few times. V and J are TRBV27 and TRBJ2-7; possible D gene TRBD1, 6 bases. The CDR3 loop spans 15 amino acids. CDR1 MNHEY and CDR2 SMNVEV come from the germline V gene (reference sequence). V was cut by 5 bases and J by 0 bases, with 14 bases left in between. The CDR3 protein is CASSQDRLSSYEQYF. The CDR3 DNA sequence: TGTGCCAGCAGTCAAGACAGGTTAAGCTCCTACGAGCAGTACTTC.

The chain carries TRBV5-1 and TRBJ2-3; D might be TRBD2 (8 bases). Trimming shortened V by 5 bases and J by 4 bases, and 29 bases separated the two germline ends. CDR3 length: 19 residues. Germline V gives CDR1 SGHRS, CDR2 YFSETQ. The DNA of the CDR3 is TGCGCCAGCAGTACGACGGGACAGACGAGCGGGAGCCGCCCAGATACGCAGTATTTT. Translation: CASSTTGQTSGSRPDTQYF.

This chain links TRBV6-6 with TRBJ2-1; 8 bases are a match to TRBD2. Germline CDR1 reads MNHNY; CDR2 reads SVGAGI (reference sequence). Trimming took 6 bases from V and 8 from J; bases not matched to a gene: 12. This CDR3 has 15 amino acids. CDR3 amino acids: CASSRMRSGNDEQFF. The DNA of the CDR3 is TGTGCCAGCAGCCGAATGCGTAGCGGGAATGATGAGCAGTTCTTC.

A single count supports this clone. The rearrangement joins TRBV7-8 to TRBJ1-2; D gene unclear. This CDR3 contains 16 residues. CDR1 and CDR2 from the germline V gene are SGHVS and FQNEAQ. Trimming removed 4 bases at V and 0 bases at J, with 15 bases between. The CDR3 nucleotides are TGTGCCAGCAGCTCCCCCTTCGGAGACGCTAACTATGGCTACACCTTC. Translation gives CASSSPFGDANYGYTF.

The V and J genes are TRBV6-6 and TRBJ2-3; 10 bases are shared with TRBD1. Trimming took 4 bases from V and 14 from J; bases not matched to a gene: 6. Germline loops: CDR1 MNHNY, CDR2 SVGAGI (reference sequence). This CDR3 spans 12 amino acids. The CDR3 sequence is CASSSTGQGRYF. CDR3 sequence (DNA): TGTGCCAGCAGTTCTACGGGACAGGGGAGGTATTTT.

This chain connects TRBV27 to TRBJ1-2; TRBD1 matches at 7 bases. Germline V gene lookup returns CDR1 MNHEY and CDR2 SMNVEV (reference sequence). This CDR3 contains 14 residues. The junction had 2 bases not matched to a gene; V was cut back by 0 bases and J by 4 bases. The CDR3 region has the DNA TGTGCCAGCAGTTTATCCACAGGGGTCTATGGCTACACCTTC. It codes for CASSLSTGVYGYTF.

The rearrangement links TRBV5-1 to TRBJ2-2; the D gene is possibly TRBD2 (6 bases). This CDR3 comprises 15 residues. Germline V CDR1 and CDR2: SGHRS, YFSETQ. The germline V and J ends were trimmed by 5 bases and 4 bases, with 15 bases remaining between them. The CDR3 nucleotides are TGCGCCAGCAGGATCGGGACTTCGACCACCGGGGAGCTGTTTTTT. Translating gives CASRIGTSTTGELFF.

V is TRBV7-3 and J is TRBJ2-5; 10 nucleotides line up with TRBD2. CDR3 length: 16 residues. Germline CDR1 SGHTA, CDR2 FQGTGA. After removal of 1 base from V and 2 bases from J, the junction contained 4 bases not matched to a gene. The CDR3 sequence: CASSLSSGLAQETQYF. The CDR3 DNA reads as TGTGCCAGCAGCTTAAGCTCGGGACTAGCGCAAGAGACCCAGTACTTC.

The chain is built from TRBV14 and TRBJ2-7, with D perhaps assigned TRBD1 or TRBD2 (6 bases each). The CDR3 totals 15 residues. The V and J ends lost 4 bases and 4 bases respectively, with 17 bases between them. Germline CDR1 and CDR2: SGHDN and FVKESK. The CDR3 DNA is TGTGCCAGCAGCCCGGGGGTGGGGGCCCTGTACGAGCAGTACTTC. Its translation is CASSPGVGALYEQYF.

This rearrangement joins TRBV30 to TRBJ2-5; 7 bases are a match to TRBD2. With 1 base clipped from V and 2 bases from J, the junction kept 10 bases outside the gene matches. Germline V gene sequence: CDR1 GTSNPN, CDR2 SVGIG (reference sequence). This CDR3 has 16 amino acids. Here the CDR3 reads CAWSEGRLADQETQYF. Here the CDR3 DNA reads TGTGCCTGGAGTGAAGGGCGACTAGCTGATCAAGAGACCCAGTACTTC.

The chain has TRBV28 and TRBJ1-2, with unresolved D. The CDR3 loop spans 16 amino acids. Per the germline V gene, CDR1 is MDHEN and CDR2 is SYDVKM. V was clipped by 2 bases and J by 2 bases, with 15 bases between them. CDR3: CASSLPRRVGNYGYTF. CDR3 DNA sequence: TGTGCCAGCAGTTTACCCCGCCGGGTAGGGAACTATGGCTACACCTTC.

This chain links TRBV5-5 with TRBJ2-2; a weak D match, TRBD2 (6 bases). The germline gives CDR1 SGHKS, CDR2 YYEKEE (reference sequence). Deletions cut 3 bases from V and 2 bases from J, with 17 bases between. The CDR3 consists of 17 residues. The CDR3, as DNA: TGTGCCAGCAGCTCTCTAGCGAGTGAAATCAACACCGGGGAGCTGTTTTTT. Protein product: CASSSLASEINTGELFF.

V usage is TRBV28 and J usage is TRBJ2-7; D call uncertain. In germline, CDR1 is MDHEN, CDR2 SYDVKM. V was cut by 3 bases and J by 6 bases, with 9 bases left in between. This CDR3 contains 12 residues. The CDR3 protein is CASSLIVAEQYF. The CDR3 DNA follows: TGTGCCAGCAGTTTGATAGTGGCCGAGCAGTACTTC.

This clone has only a few counts. V and J are TRBV9 and TRBJ2-3; no reliable D call. The CDR3 loop spans 14 amino acids. Germline loops: CDR1 SGDLS, CDR2 YYNGEE. V lost 1 base and J 4 bases, leaving 10 bases between the germline ends. The CDR3 is CASSVRMVPDTQYF. The CDR3 nucleotides read TGTGCCAGCAGCGTACGTATGGTCCCAGATACGCAGTATTTT.

The chain employs TRBV18 and TRBJ2-1, with D possibly called TRBD1 or TRBD2 (5 bases each). The CDR3 length is 15 residues. Trimming removed 3 bases from V and 3 bases from J, with 12 bases in between. CDR1 KGHSH and CDR2 LQKENI come from the germline V gene. CDR3: CASSPSGTDYNEQFF. DNA of the CDR3: TGTGCCAGCTCACCCTCCGGGACGGACTACAATGAGCAGTTCTTC. Filled out from reference TRBV18 and TRBJ2-1, the complete variable domain reads NAGVMQNPRHLVRRRGQEARLRCSPMKGHSHVYWYRQLPEEGLKFMVYLQKENIIDESGMPKERFSAEFPKEGPSILRIQQVVRGDSAAYFCASSPSGTDYNEQFFGPGTRLTVL.

This clone has just a few counts. The V and J genes are TRBV7-9 and TRBJ2-7; 7 bases align to TRBD1. Unmatched junction bases numbered 7, after V lost 5 bases and J lost 3 bases. In germline, CDR1 is SEHNR, CDR2 FQNEAQ (reference sequence). This CDR3 has 14 residues. The CDR3 DNA is TGTGCCAGCAGCCCGGGGACAGCCCTCTACGAGCAGTACTTC. It is translated as CASSPGTALYEQYF.

J is TRBJ2-5 and V is TRBV11-1; D uncertain. CDR1 SGHAT and CDR2 FQDESV come from the germline V gene (reference sequence). Trimming shortened V by 3 bases and J by 0 bases, and 14 bases separated the two germline ends. The CDR3 has 16 amino acids. The CDR3 here is CASSFIGGTDQETQYF. The CDR3 DNA follows: TGTGCCAGCAGCTTTATCGGTGGTACAGACCAAGAGACCCAGTACTTC.

This clone appeared once. The junction differs from germline at one of its ends, possibly a read error. The gene calls are TRBV18 and TRBJ1-3; the match to TRBD1 covers 8 bases. Germline lookup yields CDR1 KGHSH and CDR2 LQKENI. The CDR3 extends over 14 amino acids. For the CDR3, the DNA is TGTGCCAGCTCACCGGGACAGGATGGAGACACCATATATTTT. Protein product: CASSPGQDGDTIYF.